The 14 T cell receptor beta chains reported below all come from one sample, sequenced in a study of cytomegalovirus exposure and HLA in healthy donors. The PCR had 60 Vbeta and 13 Jbeta primers. The table came from immunoSEQ multiplex PCR; TCRdb's copy has only in-frame clones and leaves some out. Here the sample spans around 100,000 clones, over 60% being singletons. The sequenced sample consisted of PBMCs. The receptors derive from a woman aged 25-40 years in good health and CMV-seronegative.

The V gene is TRBV11-1, the J gene TRBJ2-5; 7 nucleotides align to TRBD1. CDR1 is SGHAT, CDR2 FQDESV, per germline (reference sequence). The CDR3 covers 13 residues. The trim removed 5 bases at V and 5 bases at J, leaving 5 bases unmatched. As DNA, the CDR3 is TGTGCCAGCAGCACAGGGGTAGGGGAGACCCAGTACTTC. Its translation: CASSTGVGETQYF.

The J gene is TRBJ2-3, the V gene TRBV11-2, with 11 bases identical to TRBD2. Germline assignment: CDR1 SGHAT and CDR2 FQNNGV. The CDR3 runs to 16 residues. With V trimmed by 1 base and J by 6 bases, 6 bases remained unmatched. This CDR3 reads CASSLVTSGSPDTQYF. The DNA for the CDR3 is TGTGCCAGCAGCTTAGTTACTAGCGGGAGTCCCGATACGCAGTATTTT.

This chain joins TRBV19 and TRBJ1-5, with a possible D match to TRBD1 (5 bases). With 8 bases removed from V and 4 bases from J, the gap between germline ends came to 12 bases. Germline values: CDR1 LNHDA, CDR2 SQIVND (reference sequence). CDR3 length equals 13 residues. The CDR3, as DNA: TGTGCCAGTCAGGCGGGGGGTAATCAGCCCCAGCATTTT. Encoded protein: CASQAGGNQPQHF.

The chain joins TRBV14 to TRBJ2-3; D may be TRBD2 (6 bases). Germline CDR1 and CDR2: SGHDN and FVKESK. The CDR3 is 16 residues long. V gave up 5 bases and J gave up 2 bases, with 17 bases separating them. The CDR3 loop reads CASSSGRFGITDTQYF. The CDR3 DNA reads TGTGCCAGCAGCTCTGGGAGGTTTGGTATCACAGATACGCAGTATTTT.

This clone appeared a few times. V usage is TRBV6-4 and J usage is TRBJ1-1, with 7 nucleotides matching TRBD1. The CDR3 extends over 15 amino acids. The V and J ends lost 3 bases and 6 bases, in that order; junction bases with no gene match: 10. The germline gives CDR1 MRHNA, CDR2 SNTAGT. Here the CDR3 reads CASSETTGPLPEAFF. CDR3 DNA sequence: TGTGCCAGCAGTGAGACGACAGGGCCCCTTCCTGAAGCTTTCTTT.

The rearrangement joins TRBV6-1 to TRBJ1-5; the match to TRBD1 covers 9 bases. V lost 5 bases and J lost 7; bases outside the gene matches: 6. CDR1 is MNHNS and CDR2 is SASEGT in the germline V gene. The CDR3 extends over 14 amino acids. DNA for the CDR3: TGTGCCAGCAGTACCACAGGGGGCCGCCAGCCCCAGCATTTT. As protein: CASSTTGGRQPQHF.

This clone was seen once. The rearrangement joins TRBV7-3 to TRBJ2-1, with D tentatively TRBD2 (6 bases). The CDR3 extends over 13 amino acids. V lost 6 bases to trimming and J lost 10 bases, with 16 bases between them. Looked up from germline, CDR1 is SGHTA and CDR2 is FQGTGA. The CDR3, as DNA: TGTGCCAGCAGTTTCAACCTAGCGAGCGAGCAGTTCTTC. Amino acid sequence: CASSFNLASEQFF. Filled out from reference TRBV7-3 and TRBJ2-1, the complete variable domain reads GAGVSQTPSNKVTEKGKYVELRCDPISGHTALYWYRQSLGQGPEFLIYFQGTGAADDSGLPNDRFFAVRPEGSVSTLKIQRTERGDSAVYLCASSFNLASEQFFGPGTRLTVL.

This rearrangement joins TRBV5-1 to TRBJ1-5; 8 bases fit TRBD1. After removal of 2 bases from V and 4 bases from J, the junction contained 5 bases not matched to a gene. CDR1 is SGHRS and CDR2 is YFSETQ in the germline V gene. CDR3 length equals 15 residues. Here the CDR3 DNA reads TGCGCCAGCAGCTTTTGGACAGGGCCAAATCAGCCCCAGCATTTT. This sequence encodes CASSFWTGPNQPQHF.

The chain is built from TRBV27 and TRBJ2-6; D call uncertain. With 8 bases removed from V and 0 bases from J, the gap between germline ends came to 8 bases. The V gene's germline CDR1 is MNHEY and CDR2 SMNVEV (reference sequence). The CDR3 is made up of 14 amino acids. As DNA, the CDR3 is TGTGCCAGCGGAGAGACCTCTGGGGCCAACGTCCTGACTTTC. As protein: CASGETSGANVLTF. Using reference TRBV27 and TRBJ2-6 for the parts outside the CDR3, the full variable domain is EAQVTQNPRYLITVTGKKLTVTCSQNMNHEYMSWYRQDPGLGLRQIYYSMNVEVTDKGDVPEGYKVSRKEKRNFPLILESPSPNQTSLYFCASGETSGANVLTFGAGSRLTVL.

This clone occurred once. A junction end diverges from the germline sequence, so it may reflect a read error. This chain links TRBV27 with TRBJ2-7; TRBD2 might be the D (5 bases). The V gene's germline CDR1 is MNHEY and CDR2 SMNVEV (reference sequence). CDR3 length: 13 amino acids. This CDR3 reads CASSVGLSYGQYF. CDR3 nucleotides: TGTGCCAGCAGTGTAGGACTGTCCTACGGGCAGTACTTC.

For this clone: This specimen includes other DNA sequences encoding the same CDR3. V is TRBV14 and J is TRBJ1-1; TRBD1 might be the D (6 bases). There are 13 residues in the CDR3. The V gene lost 4 bases and the J gene lost 2 bases, with 8 bases spanning the gap. Germline values: CDR1 SGHDN, CDR2 FVKESK. CDR3 bases: TGTGCCAGCAGCCTACAGGGAAACACTGAAGCTTTCTTT. This gives the protein CASSLQGNTEAFF.

The chain joins TRBV15 to TRBJ2-7; 7 bases map to TRBD2. The J segment lost 4 bases and the V segment lost 5 bases, leaving 11 bases of the junction unmatched. Germline V gives CDR1 LNHNV, CDR2 YYDKDF (reference sequence). The CDR3 contains 15 residues. The DNA of the CDR3 is TGTGCCACCAGCCCCCGTCAGAATAGCGGGTACGAGCAGTACTTC. This translates into CATSPRQNSGYEQYF.

The chain links TRBV6-1 to TRBJ2-1; the D gene is possibly TRBD2 (5 bases). The ends were cut back, 0 bases at V and 5 bases at J, with 11 bases in the middle. There are 15 residues in the CDR3. CDR1 is MNHNS, CDR2 SASEGT, per germline. Here the CDR3 reads CASSEADLEHNEQFF. The CDR3 DNA reads as TGTGCCAGCAGTGAAGCGGACTTGGAACACAATGAGCAGTTCTTC.

The chain links TRBV28 to TRBJ2-7; D not resolved. This CDR3 contains 15 residues. Per germline, CDR1 MDHEN and CDR2 SYDVKM. Trimming cost V 6 bases and J 9 bases, with 24 bases left between them. For the CDR3, the DNA is TGTGCCAGCAGGGCGAAGAGGCAGCTCGCTGGCGGGCAGTACTTC. Its translation is CASRAKRQLAGGQYF.